This T cell receptor (beta chain) stems from a study of Ad26.COV2.S vaccination and SARS-CoV-2 variants. TCRdb's copy holds only in-frame clones and misses some; the assay was immunoSEQ multiplex PCR. In the table there are some 290,000 clones, around four fifths of which are singletons. The length of the CDR3 is 13 residues. Germline V gene sequence: CDR1 SEHNR, CDR2 FQNEAQ (reference sequence). V shed 5 bases and J shed 2 bases, with 9 bases lying between them. As for treatment: about 20 received Ad26.COV2.S at low or high dose, single or two shots; about 5 received placebo; per-sample allocation not given. Repertoires come from day 63 after the first vaccine or placebo injection.

The source material was peripheral blood, sampled in a trial of Ad26.COV2.S vaccine versus placebo. The gene calls are TRBV7-9 and TRBJ1-1; D ambiguous. The sequence came from a person between 18 and 59 years old who received the Ad26.COV2.S COVID-19 vaccine or a placebo. In DNA, the CDR3 is TGTGCCAGCAGCCGGGGAGCTAACACTGAAGCTTTCTTT. The encoded protein is CASSRGANTEAFF.